The next 16 T cell receptor beta chains were all read from a single sample in a study of T cells in tumors after PD-1 blockade (dated by TCRdb to the late 2010s). Library preparation used the immunoSEQ multiplex PCR assay. The table comes from immuneACCESS by way of TCRdb, which keeps in-frame sequences with V and J called. Part of the clones is missing from these tables; in studies checked, under half for an unresolved V gene and the rest for unknown reasons. The sample includes approximately 47,000 clones, with more than 60% observed a single time. The ten most abundant clones make up 8.7% of the sample. The sequencing here drew on PBMCs, taken before anti-PD-1 therapy. The origin of the receptors is a human donor with advanced basal cell or squamous cell carcinoma (not recorded which).

The rearrangement joins TRBV6-2 or TRBV6-3 to TRBJ1-2, with 8 bases that match TRBD1. The V gene end was trimmed by 2 bases and the J gene end by 8 bases; junction bases not matched to a gene: 4. The CDR3 totals 13 residues. Per the germline V gene, CDR1 is MNHEY and CDR2 is SVGEGT. The CDR3 region is CASSYATGVGYTF. CDR3 nucleotides: TGTGCCAGCAGTTACGCGACAGGGGTGGGCTACACCTTC.

This rearrangement joins TRBV5-1 to TRBJ2-2; 8 bases fit TRBD1. The length of the CDR3 is 16 residues. Germline trimming cut 4 bases from V and 4 bases from J; bases unmatched to any gene: 9. CDR1 is SGHRS, CDR2 YFSETQ, per germline. The CDR3: CASSQGQVAGTGELFF. CDR3 bases: TGCGCCAGCAGCCAGGGACAGGTTGCAGGCACCGGGGAGCTGTTTTTT.

The rearrangement links TRBV23-1 to TRBJ2-2; D call uncertain. TRBV23-1 is given ORF status, its function remaining uncertain. The CDR3 covers 11 residues. Deletions cut 7 bases from V and 6 bases from J, with 6 bases between. The CDR3 protein is CASIPPGELFF. The DNA for the CDR3 is TGCGCCAGCATCCCCCCCGGGGAGCTGTTTTTT.

This clone was seen a single time. This chain joins TRBV10-3 and TRBJ2-1; possible D gene TRBD2, 5 bases. CDR1 is ENHRY, CDR2 SYGVKD, per germline. With 7 bases removed from V and 4 bases from J, the gap between germline ends came to 14 bases. This CDR3 is 14 amino acids long. The CDR3 DNA reads TGTGCCATCATAAGGACGGAGGTATACAATGAGCAGTTCTTC. Amino acid sequence: CAIIRTEVYNEQFF.

The CDR3 spells CASSRGGDEQFF. The CDR3 bases are TGTGCCAGCAGTCGGGGGGGTGATGAGCAGTTCTTC. The chain uses TRBV12-3 or TRBV12-4 and TRBJ2-1, with 8 bases aligning to TRBD2. The CDR3 totals 12 residues. V shed 5 bases and J 8 bases; nucleotides not matched to a gene: 2.

This chain joins TRBV3-1 (or the pseudogene TRBV3-2) and TRBJ2-1, with TRBD2 matching 8 bases. V lost 2 bases to trimming and J lost 15 bases; unmatched junction nucleotides: 12. Germline-derived CDR1 and CDR2 are LGHDT and YNNKEL (reference sequence). CDR3 length: 14 residues. The CDR3 reads CASSQTISGADGFF. In nucleotides, the CDR3 is TGTGCCAGCAGCCAAACGATTAGCGGGGCGGATGGGTTCTTC.

The V call is TRBV5-1, the J call TRBJ2-2; 8 bases line up with TRBD2. Germline-derived CDR1 and CDR2 are SGHRS and YFSETQ. This CDR3 is 16 amino acids long. Losses at the gene ends were 1 base for V and 1 base for J; bases not matched to a gene: 3. This chain's CDR3 is CASSLRAGGNTGELFF. Written as DNA, the CDR3 is TGCGCCAGCAGCTTGCGGGCGGGAGGGAACACCGGGGAGCTGTTTTTT. The complete variable domain, with remaining parts taken from reference TRBV5-1 and TRBJ2-2, reads KAGVTQTPRYLIKTRGQQVTLSCSPISGHRSVSWYQQTPGQGLQFLFEYFSETQRNKGNFPGRFSGRQFSNSRSEMNVSTLELGDSALYLCASSLRAGGNTGELFFGEGSRLTVL.

The V gene is TRBV5-1, the J gene TRBJ1-4; 7 bases align to TRBD1. The CDR3 is made up of 15 amino acids. Germline CDR1 SGHRS, CDR2 YFSETQ. Germline trimming cut 3 bases from V and 6 bases from J; bases unmatched to any gene: 8. CDR3 amino acids: CASSSGPGGDEKLFF. CDR3 coding DNA: TGCGCCAGCAGCTCCGGCCCAGGGGGGGATGAAAAACTGTTTTTT.

The rearrangement joins TRBV5-1 to TRBJ1-1; D is perhaps TRBD1 (6 bases). Germline CDR1 SGHRS, CDR2 YFSETQ. The CDR3 contains 16 residues. Trimming took off 0 bases at V and 1 base at J, with 13 bases between the two ends. CDR3 sequence reads: CASSLVRGRRNTEAFF. The CDR3 region has the DNA TGCGCCAGCAGCTTGGTCAGGGGCCGCCGGAACACTGAAGCTTTCTTT.

CDR3 region: CASSDGRGDYGYTF. CDR3 in DNA: TGTGCCAGCAGTGATGGCAGAGGCGACTATGGCTACACCTTC. This chain connects TRBV2 to TRBJ1-2; D gene uncertain. The CDR3 covers 14 residues. V was cut by 3 bases and J by 3 bases, with 11 bases left in between. From germline, CDR1 is SNHLY and CDR2 FYNNEI.

This chain links TRBV5-1 with TRBJ2-3; the D gene is possibly TRBD2 (5 bases). The CDR3 length is 14 residues. V dropped 6 bases and J dropped 6 bases, with 17 bases sitting between them. The germline V gene has CDR1 SGHRS and CDR2 YFSETQ. As DNA, the CDR3 is TGCGCCAGCACCACGGGCCTAGCTACGGATACGCAGTATTTT. It codes for CASTTGLATDTQYF.

In DNA, the CDR3 is TGTGCCACCAGTGATTTCCGGGTGGGCCAGCCCTCAAGGAACACCGGGGAGCTGTTTTTT. Amino acids: CATSDFRVGQPSRNTGELFF. The V and J genes are TRBV24-1 and TRBJ2-2; D unclear. Trimming took off 1 base at V and 1 base at J, with 21 bases between the two ends. CDR1 is KGHDR, CDR2 SFDVKD, per germline. The CDR3 has 20 residues.

This sequence joins TRBV5-1 and TRBJ2-5; the D gene is possibly TRBD1 (8 bases). V gave up 4 bases and J gave up 5 bases, with 15 bases separating them. Germline loops: CDR1 SGHRS, CDR2 YFSETQ. The CDR3 sequence is 14 residues long. CDR3 DNA sequence: TGCGCCAGCAGCCCGGACAGGGAGGGCGAGACCCAGTACTTC. This sequence encodes CASSPDREGETQYF.

The J gene is TRBJ2-7, the V gene TRBV4-1; a weak D match, TRBD2 (6 bases). The germline gives CDR1 MGHRA, CDR2 YSYEKL. This CDR3 is 14 amino acids long. Trimming cost V 6 bases and J 1 base, with 13 bases left between them. This CDR3 reads CASRPGTESYEQYF. The CDR3 bases are TGCGCCAGCAGGCCCGGGACTGAGTCCTACGAGCAGTACTTC.

V usage is TRBV5-1 and J usage is TRBJ2-7, with 7 bases identical to TRBD2. Germline V CDR1 and CDR2: SGHRS, YFSETQ. The CDR3 is 14 amino acids. V lost 3 bases to trimming and J lost 7 bases; unmatched junction nucleotides: 10. The chain's CDR3 is CASSSGLLPTEQYF. Written as DNA, the CDR3 is TGCGCCAGCAGCTCGGGACTACTTCCTACGGAGCAGTACTTC.

The V call is TRBV5-1, the J call TRBJ1-1, with D hard to call. V shed 4 bases and J shed 0 bases, with 13 bases lying between them. CDR3 length: 15 amino acids. CDR1 is SGHRS, CDR2 YFSETQ, per germline. The CDR3 is CASSPRSGLNTEAFF. The CDR3 coding sequence is TGCGCCAGCAGCCCACGGTCCGGGCTGAACACTGAAGCTTTCTTT.